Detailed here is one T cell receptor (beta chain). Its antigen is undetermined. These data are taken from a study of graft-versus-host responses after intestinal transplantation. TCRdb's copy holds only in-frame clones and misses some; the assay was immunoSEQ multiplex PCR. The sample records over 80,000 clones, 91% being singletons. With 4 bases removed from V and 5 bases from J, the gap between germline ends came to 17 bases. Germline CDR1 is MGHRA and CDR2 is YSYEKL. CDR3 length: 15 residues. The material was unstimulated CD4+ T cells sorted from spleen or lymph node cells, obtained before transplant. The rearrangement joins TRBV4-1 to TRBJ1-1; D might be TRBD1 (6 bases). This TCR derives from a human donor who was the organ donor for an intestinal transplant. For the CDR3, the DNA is TGCGCCAGCAGCCTAACTGACAGGCCGGGAACTGAAGCTTTCTTT. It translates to CASSLTDRPGTEAFF.